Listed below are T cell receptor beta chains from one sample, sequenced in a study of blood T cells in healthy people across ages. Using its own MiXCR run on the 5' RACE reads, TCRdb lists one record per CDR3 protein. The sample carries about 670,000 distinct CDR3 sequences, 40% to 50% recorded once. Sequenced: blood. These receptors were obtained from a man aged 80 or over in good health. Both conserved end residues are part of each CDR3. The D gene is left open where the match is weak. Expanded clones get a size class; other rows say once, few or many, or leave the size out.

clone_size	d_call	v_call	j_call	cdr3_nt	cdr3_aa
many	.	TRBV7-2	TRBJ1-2	TGTGCCAGCAGCGTAGCTACGGAGGGTGGCTACACCTTC	CASSVATEGGYTF
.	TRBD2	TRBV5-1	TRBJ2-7	TGCGCCAGCACCCCGGGGGGAGCCTCCTCCGAGCAGTACTTC	CASTPGGASSEQYF
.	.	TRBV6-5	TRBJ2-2	TGTGCCAGCAGCCCCTCCTACACGAGTTCGAGCGGGGAGCTGTTTTTT	CASSPSYTSSSGELFF
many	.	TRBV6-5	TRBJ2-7	TGTGCCAGCACTGGCGGCAGCCCGCCTTACGAGCAGTACTTC	CASTGGSPPYEQYF
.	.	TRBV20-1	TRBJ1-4	TGCAGTGCTTGTGGGGTATCTAATGAAAAACTGTTTTTT	CSACGVSNEKLFF
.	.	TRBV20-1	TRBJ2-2	TGCAGTGCTAGGAACCCCGTGCGCTCGAACACCGGGGAGCTGTTTTTT	CSARNPVRSNTGELFF
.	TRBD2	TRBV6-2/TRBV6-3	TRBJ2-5	TGTGCCAGCAGTTACTCGGGACTAGCAACGGAGACCCAGTACTTC	CASSYSGLATETQYF
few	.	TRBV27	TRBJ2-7	TGTGCCAGCAGTTCCAACTCGGCTGGCGGGTACGAGCAGTACTTC	CASSSNSAGGYEQYF
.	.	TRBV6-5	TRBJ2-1	TGTGCCAGCAGGGTACGGCCGAGCTCCTACAATGAGCAGTTCTTC	CASRVRPSSYNEQFF
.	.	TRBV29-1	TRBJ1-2	TGCAGCGTTGAAGATAAGGGGTACCCTAACTATGGCTACACCTTC	CSVEDKGYPNYGYTF
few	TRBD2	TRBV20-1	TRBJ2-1	TGCAGTGCTAGAGGGCGACTAGCGAGAAATGAGCAGTTCTTC	CSARGRLARNEQFF
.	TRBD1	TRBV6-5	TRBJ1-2	TGTGCCAGCAGTTACTCCAGGACAGGGGGGAGGTATGGCTACACCTTC	CASSYSRTGGRYGYTF
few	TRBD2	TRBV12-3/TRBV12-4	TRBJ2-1	TGTGCCAGCAGTGGTTCGGCTAGCGGGGTAAATGAGCAGTTCTTC	CASSGSASGVNEQFF
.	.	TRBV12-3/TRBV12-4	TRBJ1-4	TGTGCCGGCAAAGTCCACGCAACTAATGAAAAACTGTTTTTT	CAGKVHATNEKLFF
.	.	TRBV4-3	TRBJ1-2	TGCGCCAGCAGCCAACTCGGTTTCGGGTATGGCTACACCTTC	CASSQLGFGYGYTF
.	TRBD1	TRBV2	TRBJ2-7	TGTGCCAGCACCTCAGGGACAGGATTCAAACAGTACTTC	CASTSGTGFKQYF
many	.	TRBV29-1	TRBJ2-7	TGCAGCGTTGATTCAGGGTACGAGCAGTACTTC	CSVDSGYEQYF
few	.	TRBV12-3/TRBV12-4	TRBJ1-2	TGTGCCAGCAGTTTGCCCGGAACTGCTAACTATGGCTACACCTTC	CASSLPGTANYGYTF
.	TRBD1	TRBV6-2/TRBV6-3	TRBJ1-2	TGTGCCAGCTGGGACAGGGTCTATGGCTACACCTTC	CASWDRVYGYTF
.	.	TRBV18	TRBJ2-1	TGTGCCAGCTCACCTCGCGACAGCTCCTACAATGAGCAGTTCTTC	CASSPRDSSYNEQFF
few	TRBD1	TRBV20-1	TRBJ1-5	TGCAGTGTACCGGGACAGACGCATCAGCCCCAGCATTTT	CSVPGQTHQPQHF
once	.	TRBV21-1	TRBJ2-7	TGTGCCAGCAGCAAAGCTCCGGGACTAGCGGGGGGTCGGTACAATGAGCAGTACTTC	CASSKAPGLAGGRYNEQYF
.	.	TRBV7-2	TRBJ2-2	TGTGCCAGCAGCTTATCTGCCAGTAGAACCGGGGAGCTGTTTTTT	CASSLSASRTGELFF
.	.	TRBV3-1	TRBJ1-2	TGTGCCAGCAGCCAAGCTCCAGACTATGGCTACACCTTC	CASSQAPDYGYTF
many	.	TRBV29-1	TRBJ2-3	TGCAGCGTTCGGGAGGGGGCACAAGATACGCAGTATTTT	CSVREGAQDTQYF